The entry that follows covers one T cell receptor (beta chain) sequence. The data were taken from a study of OX40 agonist ivuxolimab in advanced cancers. Clones were read by immunoSEQ multiplex PCR, and TCRdb kept only the in-frame ones, dropping some. The sample holds tens of thousands of clones, approximately 86% seen once. Sequences were derived from CD4+ or CD8+ T cells sorted from blood, sampled in a trial of the OX40 agonist ivuxolimab. The receptor was derived from an adult with an advanced solid tumor such as melanoma, head and neck, liver or kidney cancer.

In DNA form, the CDR3 reads TGTGCCAGCGGAGAGGGTAGCAATCAGCCCCAGCATTTT. As protein: CASGEGSNQPQHF. The V call is TRBV6-5, the J call TRBJ1-5; D not resolved. The CDR3 has 13 amino acids. Germline V gene lookup returns CDR1 MNHEY and CDR2 SVGAGI. Deletions cut 8 bases from V and 0 bases from J, with 8 bases between.